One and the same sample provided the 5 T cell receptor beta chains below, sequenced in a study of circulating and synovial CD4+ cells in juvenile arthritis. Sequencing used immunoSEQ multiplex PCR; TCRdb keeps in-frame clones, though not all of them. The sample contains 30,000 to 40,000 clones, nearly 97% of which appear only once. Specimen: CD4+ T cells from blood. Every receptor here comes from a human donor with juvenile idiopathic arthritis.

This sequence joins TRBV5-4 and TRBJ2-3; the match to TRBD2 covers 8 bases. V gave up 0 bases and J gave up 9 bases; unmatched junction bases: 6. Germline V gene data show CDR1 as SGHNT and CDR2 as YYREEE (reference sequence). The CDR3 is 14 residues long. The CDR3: CASSLAAGGGTQYF. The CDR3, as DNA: TGTGCCAGCAGCTTGGCGGCGGGGGGAGGCACGCAGTATTTT.

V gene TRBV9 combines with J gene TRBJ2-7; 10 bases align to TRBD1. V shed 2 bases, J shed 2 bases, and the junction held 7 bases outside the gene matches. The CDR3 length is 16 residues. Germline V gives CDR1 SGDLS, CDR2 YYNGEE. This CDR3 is CASSVRDRGTTYEQYF. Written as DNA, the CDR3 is TGTGCCAGCAGCGTCCGGGACAGGGGAACTACCTACGAGCAGTACTTC.

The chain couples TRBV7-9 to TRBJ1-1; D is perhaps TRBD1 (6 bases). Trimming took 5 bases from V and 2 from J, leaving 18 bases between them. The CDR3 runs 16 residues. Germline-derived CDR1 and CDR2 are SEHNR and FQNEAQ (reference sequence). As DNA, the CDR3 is TGTGCCAGCAGCGTGGCTGGGGGCGGCCGAAACACTGAAGCTTTCTTT. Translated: CASSVAGGGRNTEAFF.

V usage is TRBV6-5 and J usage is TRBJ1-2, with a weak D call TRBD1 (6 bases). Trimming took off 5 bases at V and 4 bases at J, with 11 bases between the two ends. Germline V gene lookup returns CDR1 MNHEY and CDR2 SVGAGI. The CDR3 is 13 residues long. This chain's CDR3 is CASSRTGSYGYTF. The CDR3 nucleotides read TGTGCCAGCAGTCGCACAGGGAGCTATGGCTACACCTTC.

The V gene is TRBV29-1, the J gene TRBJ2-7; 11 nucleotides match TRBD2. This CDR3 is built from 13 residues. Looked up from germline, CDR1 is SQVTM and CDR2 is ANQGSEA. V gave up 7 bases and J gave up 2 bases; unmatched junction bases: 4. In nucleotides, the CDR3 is TGCAGCGGGCCTAGCGGGGGGCCCTACGAGCAGTACTTC. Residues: CSGPSGGPYEQYF.